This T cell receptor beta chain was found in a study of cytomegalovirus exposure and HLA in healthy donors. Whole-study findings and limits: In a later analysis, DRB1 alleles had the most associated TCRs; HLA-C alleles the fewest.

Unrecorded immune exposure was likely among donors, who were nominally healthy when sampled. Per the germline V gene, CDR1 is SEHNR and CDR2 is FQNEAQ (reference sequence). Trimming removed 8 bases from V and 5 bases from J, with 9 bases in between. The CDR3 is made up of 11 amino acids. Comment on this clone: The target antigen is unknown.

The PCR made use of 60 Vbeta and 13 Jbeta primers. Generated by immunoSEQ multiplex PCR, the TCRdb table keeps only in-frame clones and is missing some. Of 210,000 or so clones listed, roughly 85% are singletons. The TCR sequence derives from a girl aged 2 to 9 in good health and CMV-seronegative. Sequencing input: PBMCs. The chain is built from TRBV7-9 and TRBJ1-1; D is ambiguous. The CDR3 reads CASEGGTEAFF. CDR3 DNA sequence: TGTGCCAGCGAGGGAGGGACTGAAGCTTTCTTT. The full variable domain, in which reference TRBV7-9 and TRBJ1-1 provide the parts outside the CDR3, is DTGVSQNPRHKITKRGQNVTFRCDPISEHNRLYWYRQTLGQGPEFLTYFQNEAQLEKSRLLSDRFSAERPKGSFSTLEIQRTEQGDSAMYLCASEGGTEAFFGQGTRLTVV.